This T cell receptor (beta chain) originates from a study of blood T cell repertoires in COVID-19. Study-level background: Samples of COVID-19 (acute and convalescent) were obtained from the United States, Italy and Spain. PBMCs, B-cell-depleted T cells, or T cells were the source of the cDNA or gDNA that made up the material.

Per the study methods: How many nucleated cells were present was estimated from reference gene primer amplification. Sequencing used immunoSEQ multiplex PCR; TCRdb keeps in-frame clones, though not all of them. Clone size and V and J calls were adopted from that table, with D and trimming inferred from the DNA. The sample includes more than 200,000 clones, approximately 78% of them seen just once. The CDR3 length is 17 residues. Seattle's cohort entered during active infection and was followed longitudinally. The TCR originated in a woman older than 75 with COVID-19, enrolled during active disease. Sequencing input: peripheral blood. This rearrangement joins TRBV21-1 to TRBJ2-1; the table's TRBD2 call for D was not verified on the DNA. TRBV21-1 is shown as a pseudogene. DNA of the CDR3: TGTGCCAGCAGCAAAATTTGTCCGGGGGGGGCAAAGAATGAGCAGTTCTTC. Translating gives CASSKICPGGAKNEQFF.